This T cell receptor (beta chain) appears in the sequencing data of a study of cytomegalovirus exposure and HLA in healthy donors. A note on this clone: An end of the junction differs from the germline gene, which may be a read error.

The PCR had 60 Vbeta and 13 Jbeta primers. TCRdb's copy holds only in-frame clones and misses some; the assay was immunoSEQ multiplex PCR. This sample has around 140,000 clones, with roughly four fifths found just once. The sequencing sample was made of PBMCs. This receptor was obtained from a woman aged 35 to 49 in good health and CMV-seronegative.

The CDR3 loop reads CASGLRPGSGNSPLHF. The CDR3 bases are TGTGCCAGCGGCTTACGCCCAGGGTCTGGTAATTCACCCCTCCACTTT. The J gene is TRBJ1-6, the V gene TRBV7-3; D might be TRBD1 (5 bases). The CDR3 length is 16 residues. The germline CDR1 and CDR2 sequences are SGHTA and FQGTGA.